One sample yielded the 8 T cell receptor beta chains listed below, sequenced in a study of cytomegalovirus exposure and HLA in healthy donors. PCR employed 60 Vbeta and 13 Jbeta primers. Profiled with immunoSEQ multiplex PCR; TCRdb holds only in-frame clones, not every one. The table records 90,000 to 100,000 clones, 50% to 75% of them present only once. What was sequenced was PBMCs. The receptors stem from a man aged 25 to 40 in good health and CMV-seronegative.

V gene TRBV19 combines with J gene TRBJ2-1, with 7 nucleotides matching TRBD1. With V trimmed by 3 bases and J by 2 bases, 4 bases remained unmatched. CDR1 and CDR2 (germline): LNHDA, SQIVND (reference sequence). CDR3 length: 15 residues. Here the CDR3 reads CASSIIGTAYNEQFF. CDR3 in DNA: TGTGCCAGTAGTATTATCGGGACAGCCTACAATGAGCAGTTCTTC.

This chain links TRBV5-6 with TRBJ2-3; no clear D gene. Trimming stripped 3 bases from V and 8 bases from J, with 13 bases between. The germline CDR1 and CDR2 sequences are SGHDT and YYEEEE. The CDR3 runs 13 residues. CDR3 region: CASSWAGLGTQYF. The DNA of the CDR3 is TGTGCCAGCAGCTGGGCCGGATTGGGTACGCAGTATTTT.

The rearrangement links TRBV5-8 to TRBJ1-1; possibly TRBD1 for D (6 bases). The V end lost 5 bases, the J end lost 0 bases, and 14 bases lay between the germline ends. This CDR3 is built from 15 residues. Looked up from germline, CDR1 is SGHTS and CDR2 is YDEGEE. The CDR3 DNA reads TGTGCCAGCAGGCCGAAACAGGGAATGAACACTGAAGCTTTCTTT. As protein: CASRPKQGMNTEAFF.

This CDR3 reads CASRLSPGGEYGYTF. The CDR3, as DNA: TGCGCCAGCAGACTGAGTCCGGGAGGGGAATATGGCTACACCTTC. The chain uses TRBV4-1 and TRBJ1-2, with D maybe TRBD1 (5 bases). Germline CDR1 and CDR2: MGHRA and YSYEKL. Trimming shortened V by 6 bases and J by 5 bases, and 19 bases separated the two germline ends. The CDR3 extends over 15 amino acids.

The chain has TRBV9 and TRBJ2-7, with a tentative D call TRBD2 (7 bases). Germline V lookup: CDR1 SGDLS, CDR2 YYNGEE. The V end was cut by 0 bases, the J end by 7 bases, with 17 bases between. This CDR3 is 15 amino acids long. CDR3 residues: CASSVEGGRFGEQYF. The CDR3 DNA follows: TGTGCCAGCAGCGTAGAGGGGGGGCGATTCGGGGAGCAGTACTTC.

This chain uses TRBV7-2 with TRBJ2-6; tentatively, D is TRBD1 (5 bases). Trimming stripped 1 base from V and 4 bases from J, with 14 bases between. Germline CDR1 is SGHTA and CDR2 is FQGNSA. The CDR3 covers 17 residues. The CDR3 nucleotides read TGTGCCAGCAGCTTAGGGGGCGCCCGAACCGGGGCCAACGTCCTGACTTTC. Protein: CASSLGGARTGANVLTF.

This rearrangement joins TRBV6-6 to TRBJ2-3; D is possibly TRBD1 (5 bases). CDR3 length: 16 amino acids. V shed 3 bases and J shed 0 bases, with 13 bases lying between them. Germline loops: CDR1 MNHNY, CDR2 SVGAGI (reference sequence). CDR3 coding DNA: TGTGCCAGCAGTTATTTAGGGGTCACTAGCACAGATACGCAGTATTTT. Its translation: CASSYLGVTSTDTQYF.

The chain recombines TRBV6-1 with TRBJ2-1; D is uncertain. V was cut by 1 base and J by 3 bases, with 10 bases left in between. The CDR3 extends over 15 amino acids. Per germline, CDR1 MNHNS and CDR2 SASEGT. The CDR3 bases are TGTGCCAGCAGTGAAGATTTAGCTATCTACAATGAGCAGTTCTTC. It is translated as CASSEDLAIYNEQFF.